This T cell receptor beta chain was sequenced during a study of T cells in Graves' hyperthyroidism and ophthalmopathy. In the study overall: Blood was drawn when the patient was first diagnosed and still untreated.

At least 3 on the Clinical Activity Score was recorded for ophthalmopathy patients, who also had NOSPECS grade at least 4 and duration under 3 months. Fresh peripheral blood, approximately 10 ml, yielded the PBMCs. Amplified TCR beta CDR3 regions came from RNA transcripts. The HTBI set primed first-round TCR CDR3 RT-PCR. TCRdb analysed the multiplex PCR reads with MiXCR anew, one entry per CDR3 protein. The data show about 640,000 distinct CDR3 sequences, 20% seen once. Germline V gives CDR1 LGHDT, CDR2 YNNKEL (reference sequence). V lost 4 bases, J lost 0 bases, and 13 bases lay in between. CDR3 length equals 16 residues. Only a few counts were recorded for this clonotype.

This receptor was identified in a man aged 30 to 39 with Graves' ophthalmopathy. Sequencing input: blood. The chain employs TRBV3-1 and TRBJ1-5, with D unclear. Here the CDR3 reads CASSPGYAYSNQPQHF. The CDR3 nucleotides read TGTGCCAGCAGCCCGGGGTATGCCTATAGCAATCAGCCCCAGCATTTT.